The clone carrying this TCR beta chain was picked up one time. The method was immunoSEQ multiplex PCR; TCRdb's version includes in-frame clones alone and lacks a portion of them. Of about 110,000 clones listed, approximately 90% are singletons. This entry belongs to a study of blood T cell repertoires in COVID-19. On the study more broadly: Whether acute or convalescent, the COVID-19 samples came from the United States, Italy and Spain. Sample material is recorded as cDNA or gDNA derived from T cells, B-cell-depleted T cells, or PBMCs.

Looked up from germline, CDR1 is WNHNN and CDR2 is SYGVQD (reference sequence). The germline V and J ends were trimmed by 5 bases and 5 bases, with 12 bases remaining between them. The CDR3 is 13 amino acids. This sequence originates from a woman aged 50 to 65 with acute or convalescent COVID-19. V usage is TRBV10-1 and J usage is TRBJ1-1, with no clear D. Sequenced: peripheral blood. The CDR3 sequence: CASSRGPGTEAFF. In nucleotides, the CDR3 is TGCGCCAGCAGTAGAGGCCCCGGAACTGAAGCTTTCTTT.